The 9 T cell receptor beta chains below were found in one sample sequenced in a study of cytomegalovirus exposure and HLA in healthy donors. The PCR had 60 Vbeta and 13 Jbeta primers. Produced via immunoSEQ multiplex PCR; TCRdb's table is partial and in-frame only. The repertoire holds about 160,000 clones, with roughly 80% as singletons. Sequenced input: PBMCs. The source is a man aged 35 to 55 in good health and CMV-seronegative.

This clone has a single count. This specimen includes other DNA sequences encoding the same CDR3. The chain combines TRBV6-1 with TRBJ2-1, with D possibly matching TRBD1 (6 bases). V shed 1 base and J shed 0 bases, with 7 bases lying between them. Germline V lookup: CDR1 MNHNS, CDR2 SASEGT. CDR3 length: 15 residues. CDR3 residues: CASSEGGGSYNEQFF. Written as DNA, the CDR3 is TGTGCCAGCAGTGAAGGAGGGGGCTCCTACAATGAGCAGTTCTTC.

To note about this clone: Other DNA sequences in the sample encode the same CDR3. V and J are TRBV6-5 and TRBJ1-2; D possibly corresponds to TRBD1 (5 bases). Per the germline V gene, CDR1 is MNHEY and CDR2 is SVGAGI. The germline V and J ends were trimmed by 6 bases and 8 bases, with 13 bases remaining between them. The CDR3 covers 12 residues. As DNA, the CDR3 is TGTGCCAGCAGCCCCCCCGGGGGGGGCTACACCTTC. Its translation is CASSPPGGGYTF.

The chain couples TRBV11-2 to TRBJ1-2, with D possibly matching TRBD1 (5 bases). Trimming shortened V by 4 bases and J by 6 bases, and 15 bases separated the two germline ends. Germline lookup yields CDR1 SGHAT and CDR2 FQNNGV. The CDR3 covers 14 residues. The CDR3 coding sequence is TGTGCCAGCAGCTCAATGGGCAGGGTCAATGGCTACACCTTC. This encodes CASSSMGRVNGYTF. The full variable domain, in which reference TRBV11-2 and TRBJ1-2 provide the parts outside the CDR3, is EAGVAQSPRYKIIEKRQSVAFWCNPISGHATLYWYQQILGQGPKLLIQFQNNGVVDDSQLPKDRFSAERLKGVDSTLKIQPAKLEDSAVYLCASSSMGRVNGYTFGSGTRLTVV.

To note about this clone: One end of the junction does not line up with germline, which may come from a read error. The J gene is TRBJ2-3, the V gene TRBV27; the match to TRBD2 covers 7 bases. The CDR3 consists of 16 residues. Per germline, CDR1 MNHEY and CDR2 SMNVEV (reference sequence). CDR3 loop: CASSLSSGDPTDTQYF. DNA for the CDR3: TGTGCCAGCAGTCTATCCAGCGGGGACCCCACAGATACGCAGTATTTT.

The rearrangement uses TRBV27 and TRBJ1-5; 9 positions match TRBD1. Germline V gene sequence: CDR1 MNHEY, CDR2 SMNVEV (reference sequence). The CDR3 contains 14 residues. The ends lost 9 bases at V and 2 bases at J; junction bases unmatched: 5. CDR3 sequence: CASARTGGNQPQHF. The CDR3 DNA sequence: TGTGCCAGTGCCCGGACAGGGGGCAATCAGCCCCAGCATTTT.

V is TRBV6-6 and J is TRBJ1-5; the match to TRBD1 covers 11 bases. V was clipped by 5 bases and J by 4 bases; unmatched bases: 7. Per the germline V gene, CDR1 is MNHNY and CDR2 is SVGAGI (reference sequence). The CDR3 runs 16 residues. CDR3 region: CASSQSGTGGNQPQHF. The CDR3 DNA reads as TGTGCCAGCAGTCAAAGCGGGACAGGGGGGAATCAGCCCCAGCATTTT.

This chain joins TRBV28 and TRBJ2-7; D is uncertain. V lost 8 bases and J 0 bases, leaving 20 bases between the germline ends. The length of the CDR3 is 16 residues. CDR1 MDHEN and CDR2 SYDVKM come from the germline V gene. The DNA for the CDR3 is TGTGCCAGCCGCATCCTACAGCAATCTGGCTCCTACGAGCAGTACTTC. Protein sequence: CASRILQQSGSYEQYF.

V and J are TRBV29-1 and TRBJ2-2; 7 bases line up with TRBD2. Germline CDR1 SQVTM, CDR2 ANQGSEA. V was pared by 6 bases and J by 6 bases, with 16 bases of the junction left unmatched. This CDR3 is built from 16 residues. This CDR3 reads CSVGGNPGLRAGELFF. The CDR3 bases are TGCAGCGTGGGAGGGAATCCGGGACTGCGTGCCGGGGAGCTGTTTTTT.

As for this clone: The sample has other DNA sequences that encode this CDR3 too. The J gene is TRBJ1-4, the V gene TRBV28; D perhaps matches TRBD1 (5 bases). Germline V CDR1 and CDR2: MDHEN, SYDVKM. V lost 4 bases and J lost 0, with 12 bases in between. The CDR3 extends over 16 amino acids. The CDR3 DNA is TGTGCCAGCAGTTCTCCCGGGGGAGCAACTAATGAAAAACTGTTTTTT. Translation: CASSSPGGATNEKLFF.